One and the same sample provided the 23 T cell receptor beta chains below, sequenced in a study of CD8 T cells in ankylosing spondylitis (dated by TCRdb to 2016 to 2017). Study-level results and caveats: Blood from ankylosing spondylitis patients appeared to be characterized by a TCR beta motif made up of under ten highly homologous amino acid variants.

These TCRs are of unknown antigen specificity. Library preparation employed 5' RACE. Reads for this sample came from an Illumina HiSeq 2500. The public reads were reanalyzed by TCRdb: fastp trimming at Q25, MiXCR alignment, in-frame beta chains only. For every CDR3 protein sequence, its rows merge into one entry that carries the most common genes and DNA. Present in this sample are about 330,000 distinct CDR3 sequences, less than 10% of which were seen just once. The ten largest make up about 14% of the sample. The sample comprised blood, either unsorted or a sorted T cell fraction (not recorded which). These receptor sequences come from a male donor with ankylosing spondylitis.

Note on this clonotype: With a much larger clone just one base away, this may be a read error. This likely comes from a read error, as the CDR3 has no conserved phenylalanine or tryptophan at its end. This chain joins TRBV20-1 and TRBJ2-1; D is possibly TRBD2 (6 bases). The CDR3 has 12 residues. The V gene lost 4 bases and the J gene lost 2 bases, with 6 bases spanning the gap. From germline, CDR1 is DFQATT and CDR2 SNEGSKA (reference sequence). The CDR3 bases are TGCAGTGCTACTAGCGCCTACAATGAGCAGTTCTTA. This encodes CSATSAYNEQFL.

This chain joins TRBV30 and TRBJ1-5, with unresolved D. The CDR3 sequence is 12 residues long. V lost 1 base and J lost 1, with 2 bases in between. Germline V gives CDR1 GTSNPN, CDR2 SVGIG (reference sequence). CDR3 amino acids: CAWSDSNQPQHF. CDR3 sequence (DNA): TGTGCCTGGAGTGACAGCAATCAGCCCCAGCATTTT.

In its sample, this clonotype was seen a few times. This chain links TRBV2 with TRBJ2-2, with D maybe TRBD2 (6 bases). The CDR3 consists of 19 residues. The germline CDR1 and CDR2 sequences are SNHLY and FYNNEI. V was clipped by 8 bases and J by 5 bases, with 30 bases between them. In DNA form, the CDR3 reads TGTGCCAGCTCATTCCGCTTTCGTCTAGCAACTGGAGGGACCGGGGAGCTGTTTTTT. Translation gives CASSFRFRLATGGTGELFF.

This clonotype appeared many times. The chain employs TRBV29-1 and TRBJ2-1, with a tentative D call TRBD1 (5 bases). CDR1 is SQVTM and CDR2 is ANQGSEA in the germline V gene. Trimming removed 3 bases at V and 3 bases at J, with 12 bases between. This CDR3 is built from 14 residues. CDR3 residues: CSVDHRNIYNEQFF. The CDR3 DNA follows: TGCAGCGTTGATCACAGGAACATCTACAATGAGCAGTTCTTC.

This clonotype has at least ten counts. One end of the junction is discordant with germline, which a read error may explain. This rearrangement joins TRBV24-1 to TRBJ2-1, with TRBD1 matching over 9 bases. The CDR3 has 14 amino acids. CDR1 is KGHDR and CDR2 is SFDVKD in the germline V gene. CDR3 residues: CATTPGQGYSEQFF. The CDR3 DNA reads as TGTGCCACCACCCCAGGACAGGGGTACAGTGAGCAGTTCTTC.

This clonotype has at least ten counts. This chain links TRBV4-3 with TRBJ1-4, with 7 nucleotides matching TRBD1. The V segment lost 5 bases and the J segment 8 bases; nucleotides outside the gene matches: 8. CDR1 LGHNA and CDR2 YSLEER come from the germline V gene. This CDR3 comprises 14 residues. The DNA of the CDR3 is TGCGCCAGCAGCAAAGGACAGGACAGAGAAAAACTGTTTTTT. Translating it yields CASSKGQDREKLFF.

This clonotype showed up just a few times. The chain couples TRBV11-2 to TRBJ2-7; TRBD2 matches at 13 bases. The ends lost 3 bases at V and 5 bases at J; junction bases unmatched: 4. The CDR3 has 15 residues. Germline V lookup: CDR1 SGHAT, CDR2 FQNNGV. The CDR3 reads CASSLGTSGIHEQYF. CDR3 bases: TGTGCCAGCAGCTTGGGGACTAGCGGGATTCACGAGCAGTACTTC. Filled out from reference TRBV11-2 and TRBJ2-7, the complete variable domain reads EAGVAQSPRYKIIEKRQSVAFWCNPISGHATLYWYQQILGQGPKLLIQFQNNGVVDDSQLPKDRFSAERLKGVDSTLKIQPAKLEDSAVYLCASSLGTSGIHEQYFGPGTRLTVT.

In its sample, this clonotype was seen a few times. CDR3 in DNA: TGTGCCAGCAGTCAATTCCGGGCCCAGGGCAGTGACACTGAAGCTTTCTTT. Its protein product is CASSQFRAQGSDTEAFF. The chain recombines TRBV12-3 or TRBV12-4 with TRBJ1-1; possible D gene TRBD1, 5 bases. This CDR3 is 17 amino acids long. The V end was cut by 5 bases, the J end by 3 bases, with 22 bases between.

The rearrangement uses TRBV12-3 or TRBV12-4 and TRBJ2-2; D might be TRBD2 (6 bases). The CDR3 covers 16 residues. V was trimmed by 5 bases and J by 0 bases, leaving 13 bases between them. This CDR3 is CASSRASVPNTGELFF. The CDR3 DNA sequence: TGTGCCAGCAGTCGGGCTAGCGTCCCGAACACCGGGGAGCTGTTTTTT.

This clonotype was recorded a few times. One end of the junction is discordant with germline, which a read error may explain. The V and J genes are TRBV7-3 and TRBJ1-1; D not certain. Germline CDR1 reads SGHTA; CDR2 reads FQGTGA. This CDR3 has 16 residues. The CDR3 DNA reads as TGTGCCAGCAGCCTAACGGGTCTGGAGGTGGGCACTGAAGCTTTCTTT. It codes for CASSLTGLEVGTEAFF.

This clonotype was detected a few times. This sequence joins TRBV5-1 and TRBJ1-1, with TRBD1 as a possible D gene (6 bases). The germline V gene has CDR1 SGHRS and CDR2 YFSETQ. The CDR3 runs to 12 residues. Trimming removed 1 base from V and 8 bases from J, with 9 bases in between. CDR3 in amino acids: CASSLLQGEAFF. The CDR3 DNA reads TGCGCCAGCAGCTTGCTCCAGGGGGAAGCTTTCTTT.

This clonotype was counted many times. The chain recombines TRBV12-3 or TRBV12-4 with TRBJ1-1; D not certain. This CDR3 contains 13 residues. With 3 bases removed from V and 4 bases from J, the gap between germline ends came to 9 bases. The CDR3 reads CASSLSSVTEAFF. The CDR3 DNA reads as TGTGCCAGCAGTTTGAGTTCGGTCACTGAAGCTTTCTTT.

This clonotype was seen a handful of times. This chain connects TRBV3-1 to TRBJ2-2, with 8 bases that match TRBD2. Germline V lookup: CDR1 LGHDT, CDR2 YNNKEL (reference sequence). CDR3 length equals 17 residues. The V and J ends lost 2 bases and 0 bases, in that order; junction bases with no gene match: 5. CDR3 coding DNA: TGTGCCAGCAGCCAAACTTTAGCGGGGACGAACACCGGGGAGCTGTTTTTT. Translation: CASSQTLAGTNTGELFF.

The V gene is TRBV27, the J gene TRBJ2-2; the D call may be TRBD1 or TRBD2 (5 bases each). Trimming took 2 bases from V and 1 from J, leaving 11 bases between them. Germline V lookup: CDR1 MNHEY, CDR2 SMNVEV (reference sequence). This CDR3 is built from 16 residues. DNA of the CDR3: TGTGCCAGCAGTTTAATGGGACCGGGGAACACCGGGGAGCTGTTTTTT. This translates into CASSLMGPGNTGELFF.

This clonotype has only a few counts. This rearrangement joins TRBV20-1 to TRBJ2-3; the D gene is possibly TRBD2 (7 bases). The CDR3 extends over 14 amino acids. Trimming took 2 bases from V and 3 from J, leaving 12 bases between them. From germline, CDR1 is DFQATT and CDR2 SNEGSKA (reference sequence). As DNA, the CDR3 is TGCAGTGCTAGATTCGGGGGGCGGACAGATACGCAGTATTTT. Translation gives CSARFGGRTDTQYF.

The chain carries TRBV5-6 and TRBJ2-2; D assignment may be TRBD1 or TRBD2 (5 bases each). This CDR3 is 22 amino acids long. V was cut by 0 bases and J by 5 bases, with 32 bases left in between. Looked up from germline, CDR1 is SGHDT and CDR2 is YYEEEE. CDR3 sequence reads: CASSLAVGTDPAGGLRTGELFF. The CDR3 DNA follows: TGTGCCAGCAGCTTGGCCGTGGGGACCGACCCGGCTGGGGGATTGCGGACCGGGGAGCTGTTTTTT.

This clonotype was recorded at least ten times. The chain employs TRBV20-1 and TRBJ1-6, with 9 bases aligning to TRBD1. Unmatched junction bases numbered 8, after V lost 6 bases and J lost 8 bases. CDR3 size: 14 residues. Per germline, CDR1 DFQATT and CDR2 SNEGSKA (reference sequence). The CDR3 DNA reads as TGCAGTGCACCGAGACAGGGGGTTGATTCACCCCTCCACTTT. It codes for CSAPRQGVDSPLHF.

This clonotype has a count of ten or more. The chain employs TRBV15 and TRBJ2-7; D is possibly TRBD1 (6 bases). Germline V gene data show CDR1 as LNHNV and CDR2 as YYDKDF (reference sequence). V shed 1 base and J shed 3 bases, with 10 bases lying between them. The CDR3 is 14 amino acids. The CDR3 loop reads CATSRVGTIYEQYF. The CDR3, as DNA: TGTGCCACCAGCAGAGTTGGGACAATCTACGAGCAGTACTTC.

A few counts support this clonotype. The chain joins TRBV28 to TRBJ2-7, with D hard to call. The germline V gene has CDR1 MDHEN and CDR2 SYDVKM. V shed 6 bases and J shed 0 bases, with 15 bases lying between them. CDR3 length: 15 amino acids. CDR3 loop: CASRTDTVPSYEQYF. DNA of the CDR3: TGTGCCAGCAGGACCGACACAGTACCCTCCTACGAGCAGTACTTC.

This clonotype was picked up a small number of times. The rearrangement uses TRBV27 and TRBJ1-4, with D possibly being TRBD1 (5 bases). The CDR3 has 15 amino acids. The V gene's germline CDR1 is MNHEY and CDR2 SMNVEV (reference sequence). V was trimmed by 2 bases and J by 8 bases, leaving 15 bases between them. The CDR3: CASSLHGAGREKLFF. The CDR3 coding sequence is TGTGCCAGCAGTTTACATGGGGCGGGTCGGGAAAAACTGTTTTTT.

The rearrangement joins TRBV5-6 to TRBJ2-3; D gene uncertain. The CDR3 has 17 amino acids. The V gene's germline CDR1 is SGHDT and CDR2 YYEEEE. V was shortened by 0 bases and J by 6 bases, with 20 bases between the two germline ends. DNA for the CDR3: TGTGCCAGCAGCTTGGTTTTTGGCTCAACCACCCCCGATACGCAGTATTTT. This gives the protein CASSLVFGSTTPDTQYF.

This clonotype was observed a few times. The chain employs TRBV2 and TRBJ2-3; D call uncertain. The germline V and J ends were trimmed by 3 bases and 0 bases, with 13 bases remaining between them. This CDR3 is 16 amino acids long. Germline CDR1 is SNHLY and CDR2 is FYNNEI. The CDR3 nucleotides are TGTGCCAGCAGTGATCCTACGCACACTAGCACAGATACGCAGTATTTT. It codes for CASSDPTHTSTDTQYF.

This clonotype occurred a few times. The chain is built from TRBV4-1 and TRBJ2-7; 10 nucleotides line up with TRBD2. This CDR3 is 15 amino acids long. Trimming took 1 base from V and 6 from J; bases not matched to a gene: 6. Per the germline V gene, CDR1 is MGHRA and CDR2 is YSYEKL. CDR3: CASSQVTSGTVEQYF. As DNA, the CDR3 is TGCGCCAGCAGCCAAGTCACTAGCGGGACTGTCGAGCAGTACTTC.